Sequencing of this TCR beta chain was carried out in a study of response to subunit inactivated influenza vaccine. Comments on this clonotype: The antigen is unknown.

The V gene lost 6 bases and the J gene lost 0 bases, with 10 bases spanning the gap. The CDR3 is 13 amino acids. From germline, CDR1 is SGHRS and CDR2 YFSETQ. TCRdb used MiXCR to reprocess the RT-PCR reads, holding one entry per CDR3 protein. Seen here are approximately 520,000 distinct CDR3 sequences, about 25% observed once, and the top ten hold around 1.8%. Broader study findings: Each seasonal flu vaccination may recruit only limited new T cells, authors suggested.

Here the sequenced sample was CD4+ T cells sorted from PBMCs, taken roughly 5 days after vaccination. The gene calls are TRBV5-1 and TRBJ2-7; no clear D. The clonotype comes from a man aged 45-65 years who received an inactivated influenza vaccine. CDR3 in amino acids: CASNPDSSYEQYF. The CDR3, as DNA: TGCGCCAGCAATCCGGATAGCTCCTACGAGCAGTACTTC.